This T cell receptor (beta chain) was sequenced in a study of T cells in Graves' hyperthyroidism and ophthalmopathy. This CDR3 region has 13 residues. V was trimmed by 10 bases and J by 3 bases, leaving 13 bases between them. The germline V gene encodes CDR1 SGHTA and CDR2 FQGNSA. Whole-study results and caveats: Most expanded thyroid clonotypes above 0.001 recurred in blood.

Uncontrolled infection, other autoimmune disease, pregnancy or lactation disqualified patients from enrolment. The PBMCs were taken from approximately 9.7 ml of fresh peripheral blood. In the case of this clonotype: Its antigen is as yet unknown.

RNA transcripts were the template for amplifying TCR beta CDR3 regions. TCR CDR3 underwent first-round RT-PCR with the HTBI primer set. TCRdb reprocessed the multiplex PCR reads with MiXCR, giving one entry per CDR3 protein. The sample yields hundreds of thousands of distinct CDR3 sequences, roughly a sixth seen once. The chain is built from TRBV7-2 and TRBJ1-3; a weak D match, TRBD1 (6 bases). The material sequenced was blood. The receptor's source is a woman aged 18-30 years with Graves' hyperthyroidism. In DNA form, the CDR3 reads TGTGCCACTTCGACAGGCGGTGGAAACACCATATATTTT. Translated: CATSTGGGNTIYF.